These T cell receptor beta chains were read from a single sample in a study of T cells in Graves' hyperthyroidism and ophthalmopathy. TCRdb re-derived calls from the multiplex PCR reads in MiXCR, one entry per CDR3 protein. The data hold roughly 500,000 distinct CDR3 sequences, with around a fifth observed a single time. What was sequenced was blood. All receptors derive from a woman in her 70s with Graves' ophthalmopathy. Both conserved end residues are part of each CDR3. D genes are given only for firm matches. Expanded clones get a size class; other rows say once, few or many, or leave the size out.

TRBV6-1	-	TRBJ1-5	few	CARPRAVSNQPQHF	TGTGCCAGACCCAGGGCAGTTAGCAATCAGCCCCAGCATTTT
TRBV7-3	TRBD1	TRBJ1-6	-	CASSSFRDRGRSPLHF	TGTGCCAGCAGCTCCTTCCGGGACAGGGGCCGTTCACCCCTCCACTTT
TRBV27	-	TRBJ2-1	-	CASSPLYGALPRDEQFF	TGTGCCAGCAGTCCCTTATACGGGGCCCTCCCAAGGGATGAGCAGTTCTTC
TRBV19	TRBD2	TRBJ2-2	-	CASKPGLADLSPNTGELFF	TGTGCCAGTAAACCGGGACTAGCGGACTTGTCCCCGAACACCGGGGAGCTGTTTTTT
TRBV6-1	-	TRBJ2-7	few	CASTPEGTQSYEQYF	TGTGCCAGCACCCCCGAAGGGACACAGTCCTACGAGCAGTACTTC
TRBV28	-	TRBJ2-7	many	CASSSGPHYHEQYF	TGTGCCAGCAGTTCCGGGCCACATTACCACGAGCAGTACTTC
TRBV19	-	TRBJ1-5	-	CASSTQTGPEIGPQHF	TGTGCCAGTAGTACACAAACGGGACCCGAAATTGGGCCCCAGCATTTT
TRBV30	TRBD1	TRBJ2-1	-	CAWSRDRLSNEQFF	TGTGCCTGGAGTCGGGACAGGTTATCGAATGAGCAGTTCTTC
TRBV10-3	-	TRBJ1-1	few	CAISPREGMNTEAFF	TGTGCCATCAGTCCGCGGGAGGGGATGAACACTGAAGCTTTCTTT
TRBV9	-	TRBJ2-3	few	CASCRVSGTDTQYF	TGTGCCAGCTGCAGGGTTTCCGGCACAGATACGCAGTATTTT
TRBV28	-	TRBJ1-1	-	CATLTTVYTEAFF	TGTGCCACCCTTACGACTGTATACACTGAAGCTTTCTTT
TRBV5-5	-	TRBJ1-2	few	CASSLAVVSGYAYTF	TGTGCCAGCAGCTTGGCCGTTGTGTCAGGTTATGCCTACACCTTC
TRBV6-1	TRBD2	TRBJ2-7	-	CASSRRELFDEQYF	TGTGCCAGCAGTCGGCGGGAGTTGTTCGACGAGCAGTACTTC
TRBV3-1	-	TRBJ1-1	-	CASSQFAGDNTEAFF	TGTGCCAGCAGCCAATTTGCAGGGGATAACACTGAAGCTTTCTTT
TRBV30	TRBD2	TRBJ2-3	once	CAWKPRGGPSTDTQYF	TGTGCCTGGAAACCCCGCGGGGGTCCCAGCACAGATACGCAGTATTTT
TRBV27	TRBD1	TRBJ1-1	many	CASGDRDETEAFF	TGTGCCAGCGGGGACAGAGATGAAACTGAAGCTTTCTTT
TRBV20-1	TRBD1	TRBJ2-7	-	CSARARGTGGDEQYF	TGCAGTGCTAGAGCTCGGGGGACAGGGGGCGACGAGCAGTACTTC
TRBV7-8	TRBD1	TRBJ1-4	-	CASSPYQTGGVREKLFF	TGCGCCAGCAGCCCTTACCAGACAGGGGGCGTGAGGGAAAAACTGTTTTTT
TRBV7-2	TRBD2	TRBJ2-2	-	CASSFTSGGNTGELFF	TGTGCCAGCAGCTTTACTAGCGGGGGGAACACCGGGGAGCTGTTTTTT
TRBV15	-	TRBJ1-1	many	CATTEWMNTEAFF	TGTGCCACCACGGAATGGATGAACACTGAAGCTTTCTTT
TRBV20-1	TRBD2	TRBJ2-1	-	CSASGRANNEQFF	TGCAGTGCTAGCGGGAGGGCCAACAATGAGCAGTTCTTC
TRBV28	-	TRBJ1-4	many	CASRPQGGLGEKLFF	TGTGCCAGCAGACCGCAGGGAGGGTTGGGAGAAAAACTGTTTTTT
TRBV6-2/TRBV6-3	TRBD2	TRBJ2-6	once	CASSYGTTKSSGANVLTF	TGTGCCAGCAGTTACGGGACTACCAAGAGCTCTGGGGCCAACGTCCTGACTTTC
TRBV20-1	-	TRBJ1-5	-	CSAREVGQPQHF	TGCAGTGCTAGAGAAGTAGGTCAGCCCCAGCATTTT
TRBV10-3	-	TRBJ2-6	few	CAISEMRGANVLTF	TGTGCCATCAGTGAGATGCGTGGGGCCAACGTCCTGACTTTC
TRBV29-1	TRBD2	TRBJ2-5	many	CSVGGRSETQYF	TGCAGCGTTGGCGGGAGGAGCGAGACCCAGTACTTC
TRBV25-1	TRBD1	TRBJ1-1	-	CASGRDRGQAFF	TGTGCCAGCGGCCGGGACAGGGGGCAAGCTTTCTTT
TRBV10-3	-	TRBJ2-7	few	CAIGTGLGDEQYF	TGTGCCATCGGTACCGGACTGGGAGACGAGCAGTACTTC
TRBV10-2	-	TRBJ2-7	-	CASSERVEQYF	TGCGCCAGCAGTGAACGGGTCGAGCAGTACTTC
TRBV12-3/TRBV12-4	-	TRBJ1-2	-	CASLGGGCGYTF	TGTGCCAGCCTCGGGGGGGGCTGTGGCTACACCTTC
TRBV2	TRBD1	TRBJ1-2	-	CASPIAEGAYDYGYTF	TGTGCCAGCCCTATCGCAGAGGGGGCTTATGACTATGGCTACACCTTC
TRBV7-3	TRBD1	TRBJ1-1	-	CASSPRTGGIEGTEAFF	TGTGCCAGCAGCCCACGGACAGGGGGCATTGAGGGCACTGAAGCTTTCTTT
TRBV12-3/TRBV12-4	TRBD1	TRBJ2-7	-	CASRDNRGPYEQYF	TGTGCCAGCAGAGATAACAGGGGGCCCTACGAGCAGTACTTC
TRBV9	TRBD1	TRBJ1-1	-	CASSVVPGGLAEAFF	TGTGCCAGCAGCGTAGTTCCAGGGGGCTTGGCTGAAGCTTTCTTT
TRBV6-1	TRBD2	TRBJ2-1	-	CASRRLAEVIYNEQFF	TGTGCCAGCAGGAGGCTAGCGGAGGTGATATACAATGAGCAGTTCTTC
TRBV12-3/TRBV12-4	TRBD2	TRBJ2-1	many	CASSHRLDSGRGEQFF	TGTGCCAGCAGTCACCGCCTCGATAGCGGGAGGGGCGAGCAGTTCTTC
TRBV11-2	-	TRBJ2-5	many	CASTPGAFQETQYF	TGTGCCAGCACCCCCGGGGCCTTTCAGGAGACCCAGTACTTC
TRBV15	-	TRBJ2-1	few	CATSLDKNEQFF	TGTGCCACCAGCCTTGACAAGAATGAGCAGTTCTTC
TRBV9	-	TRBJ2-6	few	CASSVAGGGAGANVLTF	TGTGCCAGCAGCGTAGCTGGGGGCGGCGCTGGGGCCAACGTCCTGACTTTC
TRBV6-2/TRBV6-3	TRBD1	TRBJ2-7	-	CASSWDRVNYEQYF	TGTGCCAGCAGTTGGGACAGGGTGAACTACGAGCAGTACTTC
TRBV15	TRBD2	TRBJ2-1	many	CATSRGGTSGDEQFF	TGTGCCACCAGCAGAGGCGGGACTAGCGGTGATGAGCAGTTCTTC
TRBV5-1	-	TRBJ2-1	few	CASSLMSSSYNEQFF	TGCGCCAGCAGCCTCATGAGCAGCTCCTACAATGAGCAGTTCTTC
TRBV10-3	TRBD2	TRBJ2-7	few	CAISPGGFEQYF	TGTGCCATCAGCCCGGGGGGGTTCGAGCAGTACTTC
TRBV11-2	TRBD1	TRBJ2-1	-	CASSLRDRDPNEQFF	TGTGCCAGCAGCTTGCGGGACAGGGATCCCAATGAGCAGTTCTTC
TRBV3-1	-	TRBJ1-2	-	CASSQVDIGGYTF	TGTGCCAGCAGCCAAGTCGATATAGGGGGCTACACCTTC
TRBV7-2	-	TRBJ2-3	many	CASSPRGRNTDTQYF	TGTGCCAGCAGCCCGCGGGGTCGGAACACAGATACGCAGTATTTT
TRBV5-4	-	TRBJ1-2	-	CASSLGGASYGYTF	TGTGCCAGCAGCTTGGGGGGGGCCAGCTATGGCTACACCTTC
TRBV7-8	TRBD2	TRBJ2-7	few	CASSFARLATTYEQYF	TGTGCCAGCAGCTTTGCCCGACTAGCTACGACCTACGAGCAGTACTTC
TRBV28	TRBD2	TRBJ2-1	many	CASSGTSGGEYNEQFF	TGTGCCAGCAGTGGGACTAGCGGCGGGGAATACAATGAGCAGTTCTTC
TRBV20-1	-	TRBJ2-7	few	CSASLVYEQYF	TGCAGTGCTAGTTTGGTCTACGAGCAGTACTTC
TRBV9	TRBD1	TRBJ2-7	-	CASSETGEAYEQYF	TGTGCCAGCAGCGAGACAGGGGAGGCCTACGAGCAGTACTTC
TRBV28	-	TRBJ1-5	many	CASIVGQLNQPQHF	TGTGCCAGCATCGTAGGACAGCTGAATCAGCCCCAGCATTTT
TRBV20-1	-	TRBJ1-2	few	CSAKTGTRSSGGYTF	TGCAGTGCTAAAACCGGGACTCGATCATCGGGCGGCTACACCTTC